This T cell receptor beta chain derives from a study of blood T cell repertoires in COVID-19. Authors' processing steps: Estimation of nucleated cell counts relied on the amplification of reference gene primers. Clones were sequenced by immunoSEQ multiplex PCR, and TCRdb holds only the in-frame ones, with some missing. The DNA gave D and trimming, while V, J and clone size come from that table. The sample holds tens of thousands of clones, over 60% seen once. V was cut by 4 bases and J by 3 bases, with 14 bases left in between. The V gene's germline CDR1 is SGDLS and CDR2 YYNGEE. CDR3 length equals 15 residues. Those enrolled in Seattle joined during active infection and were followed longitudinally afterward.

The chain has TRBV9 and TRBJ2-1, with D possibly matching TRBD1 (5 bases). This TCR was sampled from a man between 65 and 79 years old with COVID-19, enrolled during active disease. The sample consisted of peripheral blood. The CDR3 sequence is CASSPEGDFYNEQFF. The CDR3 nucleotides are TGTGCCAGCAGCCCCGAAGGGGATTTCTACAATGAGCAGTTCTTC.